This T cell receptor (beta chain) was retrieved from a study of T cells expressing NK-cell markers (dated by TCRdb to 2020 to 2021). With regard to the full study: TCR beta-chain repertoires were profiled in sorted CD3+CD56+NKG2C+, CD3+CD56+NKG2C- and CD3+CD56-NKG2C+ T-cell subsets from several donors. Of the eight sequenced donors, seven were found to be HCMV-seropositive and one was found to be HCMV-seronegative. The libraries were sequenced on Illumina HiSeq 2000/2500, MiSeq or NextSeq, producing 2 x 150 bp reads. Randomly selected healthy volunteers, three men and five women, were used as the eight sequenced donors. The paper as a whole reports these results and caveats: In about 6 donors, the dominant CD3+CD56+NKG2C+ clonotypes were found to rank among the top 10 CD8+ clonotypes and to make up about 1.0-8% of CD8+ T cells. It remained unclear whether the expanded NKG2C-expressing T cell clones were specific for HCMV antigens. Those dominant clonotypes were again the most abundant among CD3+CD56-NKG2C+ cells in a handful of donors, at about 28.3-65%.

On this clonotype itself: The antigen this receptor binds is unknown.

HCMV serostatus was determined by detecting HCMV-specific IgG in serum with a commercial ELISA kit. Peripheral blood mononuclear cells were isolated from blood by Ficoll density gradient centrifugation. Sequencer: Illumina HiSeq 2000. TCR beta cDNA libraries were made by 5'RACE template switching that added a universal primer site and unique molecular identifiers. Priming for cDNA synthesis came from the TCR beta constant segment, and two successive PCR amplification steps followed. The paper's data handling went like this. MIGEC handled demultiplexing of the reads and grouping by UMI, while MiTCR was used to assemble and quantify clonotypes. To remove erroneous sequences, TCR cDNA sequences were retained only when supported by two or more reads. The tcR package was used for downstream repertoire analysis, with clonotypes matched between fractions based on CDR3 nucleotide sequence plus V segment. Antigen specificity was annotated against VDJdb with VDJmatch, allowing one amino acid substitution in CDR3. Reprocessed by TCRdb, the reads give a single entry per CDR3 protein sequence, without DNA. TCRdb's processing, not the authors' own work, is the source of the V and J calls. The table for this sample records some 450,000 distinct CDR3 sequences. The ten largest clones add up to under 7.5% of the sample.

Taken from cysteine to phenylalanine, the CDR3 has 19 residues. DNA is not on record. Per the germline V gene, LGHNA is the CDR1 and YSLEER is the CDR2. The chain uses TRBV4-3 and TRBJ2-3; checking the TCRdb D call of TRBD2 is not possible without DNA. This clonotype was obtained from a woman aged 18 to 75 in good health. The sample taken for sequencing was blood T cells: a sorted CD56 or NKG2C T cell subset, CD4+ or CD8+ T cells, or bulk PBMC T cells (not recorded which). CDR3 loop: CASSQETSGGAGAADTQYF.